This TCR beta chain was documented in a study of T-cell memory formation after mild COVID-19. The overall study: Clusters of TCRs were largely donor specific.

General study points: Among clones contracting day 15 to 85, CD4/CD8 was balanced, whereas later expanders leaned CD4+. Certain responding clones were present in pre-infection memory, suggesting participation of cross-reactive memory.

This clonotype has only a few counts. No antigen is known for it. A single record per CDR3 protein comes from TCRdb applying MiXCR to the 5' RACE reads. In the table there are hundreds of thousands of distinct CDR3 sequences, 15% to 20% of which are singletons. This CDR3 region has 17 residues. V shed 2 bases and J shed 2 bases, with 20 bases lying between them. Germline lookup yields CDR1 SGHKS and CDR2 YYEKEE (reference sequence). This clonotype originated in an adult woman who had mild COVID-19 (a few samples of this study predate the infection). Cell type and time point are not known. This sequence joins TRBV5-5 and TRBJ2-7; D may be TRBD2 (5 bases). The sample consisted of PBMCs or a T cell subset sorted from them (not recorded which). Written as DNA, the CDR3 is TGTGCCAGCAGCTTTAGGCCCGTCGCTAGCCTAGCCTACGAGCAGTACTTC. Its protein product is CASSFRPVASLAYEQYF. Using reference TRBV5-5 and TRBJ2-7 for the parts outside the CDR3, the full variable domain is DAGVTQSPTHLIKTRGQQVTLRCSPISGHKSVSWYQQVLGQGPQFIFQYYEKEERGRGNFPDRFSARQFPNYSSELNVNALLLGDSALYLCASSFRPVASLAYEQYFGPGTRLTVT.